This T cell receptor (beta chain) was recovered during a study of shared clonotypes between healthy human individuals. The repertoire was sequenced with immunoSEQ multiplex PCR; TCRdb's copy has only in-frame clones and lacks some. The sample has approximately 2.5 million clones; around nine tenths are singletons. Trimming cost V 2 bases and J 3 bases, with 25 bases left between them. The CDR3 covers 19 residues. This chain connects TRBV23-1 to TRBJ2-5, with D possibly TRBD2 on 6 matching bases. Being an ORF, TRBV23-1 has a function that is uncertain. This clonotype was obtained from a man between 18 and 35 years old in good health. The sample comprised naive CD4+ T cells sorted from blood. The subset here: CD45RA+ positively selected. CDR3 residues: CASSQRTTPRGGGEETQYF. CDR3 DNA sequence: TGCGCCAGCAGTCAAAGGACCACGCCCCGGGGAGGAGGAGAAGAGACCCAGTACTTC.